Shown below are 13 T cell receptor beta chains from a single sample sequenced in a study of blood T cell repertoires in COVID-19. Libraries were prepared by immunoSEQ multiplex PCR; TCRdb keeps only in-frame clonotypes and omits some of them. The data contain over 35,000 clones, around nine tenths of them seen just once; the ten biggest clones take up roughly 19%. The specimen sequenced was peripheral blood. The receptors shown here come from a man between 65 and 85 years old with active COVID-19.

The rearrangement links TRBV11-2 to TRBJ2-3; D not certain. Germline CDR1 is SGHAT and CDR2 is FQNNGV. The CDR3 spans 15 residues. V was clipped by 0 bases and J by 3 bases, with 10 bases between them. Written as DNA, the CDR3 is TGTGCCAGCAGCTTAGATCCGGCAGGTACAGATACGCAGTATTTT. Translating it yields CASSLDPAGTDTQYF. Looking up the rest from reference TRBV11-2 and TRBJ2-3 gives the full variable domain: EAGVAQSPRYKIIEKRQSVAFWCNPISGHATLYWYQQILGQGPKLLIQFQNNGVVDDSQLPKDRFSAERLKGVDSTLKIQPAKLEDSAVYLCASSLDPAGTDTQYFGPGTRLTVL.

The chain joins TRBV28 to TRBJ1-2; D might be TRBD1 (5 bases). The V and J ends lost 4 bases and 5 bases respectively, with 17 bases between them. Germline CDR1 MDHEN, CDR2 SYDVKM. The CDR3 runs to 15 residues. DNA for the CDR3: TGTGCCAGCAGTTCGGGGGGAACAGGAGGGTATGGCTACACCTTC. This translates into CASSSGGTGGYGYTF.

J is TRBJ2-7 and V is TRBV19; 9 bases fit TRBD1. CDR1 and CDR2 (germline): LNHDA, SQIVND (reference sequence). The V gene end was trimmed by 1 base and the J gene end by 5 bases; junction bases not matched to a gene: 6. This CDR3 comprises 15 residues. CDR3 in amino acids: CASSIGGQGSNEQYF. CDR3 nucleotides: TGTGCCAGTAGTATAGGGGGACAGGGTTCAAACGAGCAGTACTTC.

The V and J genes are TRBV7-2 and TRBJ2-7; 8 bases are shared with TRBD2. CDR3 length equals 18 residues. The V gene end was trimmed by 3 bases and the J gene end by 0 bases; junction bases not matched to a gene: 13. Germline V lookup: CDR1 SGHTA, CDR2 FQGNSA. The CDR3 protein is CASSFLFLAGTSSYEQYF. CDR3 DNA: TGTGCCAGCAGCTTCCTATTTCTAGCGGGCACCAGCTCCTACGAGCAGTACTTC.

CDR3 coding DNA: TGTGCCAGCAGTGAAGCGGGGGCGGGGAGCACTGAAGCTTTCTTT. This sequence encodes CASSEAGAGSTEAFF. The chain carries TRBV25-1 and TRBJ1-1, with TRBD1 as a possible D gene (6 bases). The CDR3 consists of 15 residues. V dropped 2 bases and J dropped 4 bases, with 14 bases sitting between them. Germline lookup yields CDR1 MGHDK and CDR2 SYGVNS.

The chain combines TRBV6-2 or TRBV6-3 with TRBJ1-2; no clear D gene. The CDR3 covers 14 residues. Germline loops: CDR1 MNHEY, CDR2 SVGEGT. V was shortened by 2 bases and J by 3 bases, with 10 bases between the two germline ends. The CDR3 is CASSYGSVDYGYTF. For the CDR3, the DNA is TGTGCCAGCAGTTACGGGAGCGTTGACTATGGCTACACCTTC.

The V call is TRBV18, the J call TRBJ2-7; a possible D gene is TRBD1 (5 bases). The CDR3 consists of 13 residues. Looked up from germline, CDR1 is KGHSH and CDR2 is LQKENI. Trimming took 6 bases from V and 7 from J, leaving 16 bases between them. DNA of the CDR3: TGTGCCAGCTCGCAGGGTCTGGCAGAAGAGCAGTACTTC. Translated, it gives CASSQGLAEEQYF.

CDR3 in DNA: TGTGCCAGCAGCCAAGAGGGACACCCAACCTACGAGCAGTACTTC. Its translation: CASSQEGHPTYEQYF. This chain joins TRBV14 and TRBJ2-7, with D possibly being TRBD1 (6 bases). V dropped 0 bases and J dropped 2 bases, with 11 bases sitting between them. The CDR3 is 15 residues long. The germline V gene has CDR1 SGHDN and CDR2 FVKESK. Full variable domain (outside the CDR3, taken from reference TRBV14 and TRBJ2-7): EAGVTQFPSHSVIEKGQTVTLRCDPISGHDNLYWYRRVMGKEIKFLLHFVKESKQDESGMPNNRFLAERTGGTYSTLKVQPAELEDSGVYFCASSQEGHPTYEQYFGPGTRLTVT.

V is TRBV19 and J is TRBJ2-5, with TRBD2 identical over 7 bases. With 5 bases clipped from V and 5 bases from J, the junction kept 8 bases outside the gene matches. This CDR3 is 14 amino acids long. Germline lookup yields CDR1 LNHDA and CDR2 SQIVND (reference sequence). CDR3 DNA sequence: TGTGCCAGTAGTGATACTAGCGCGGGGGAGACCCAGTACTTC. Its protein product is CASSDTSAGETQYF.

This chain joins TRBV2 and TRBJ2-7, with 7 bases aligning to TRBD2. CDR1 and CDR2 (germline): SNHLY, FYNNEI. This CDR3 has 14 residues. Germline trimming cut 8 bases from V and 0 bases from J; bases unmatched to any gene: 7. CDR3 amino acids: CASQGLLSSYEQYF. CDR3 nucleotides: TGTGCCAGCCAGGGACTACTCTCCTCCTACGAGCAGTACTTC.

The chain is built from TRBV27 and TRBJ2-7; a possible D gene is TRBD1 (5 bases). This CDR3 contains 15 residues. The V and J ends lost 3 bases and 0 bases respectively, with 12 bases between them. Germline CDR1 and CDR2: MNHEY and SMNVEV (reference sequence). The CDR3 loop reads CASSFRAGYSYEQYF. CDR3 sequence (DNA): TGTGCCAGCAGTTTTAGGGCAGGGTACTCCTACGAGCAGTACTTC.

The chain employs TRBV7-9 and TRBJ1-1; 10 bases match TRBD1. The V gene end was trimmed by 6 bases and the J gene end by 7 bases; junction bases not matched to a gene: 8. The CDR3 totals 14 residues. Germline V gives CDR1 SEHNR, CDR2 FQNEAQ (reference sequence). Written as DNA, the CDR3 is TGTGCCAGCAGTCTGACAGGGGGCAAGAATGAAGCTTTCTTT. Translation gives CASSLTGGKNEAFF.

The chain is built from TRBV27 and TRBJ2-3; possibly TRBD2 for D (6 bases). The germline CDR1 and CDR2 sequences are MNHEY and SMNVEV (reference sequence). V was shortened by 3 bases and J by 4 bases, with 17 bases between the two germline ends. The CDR3 runs 16 residues. The CDR3: CASSLGIRGAPDTQYF. CDR3 nucleotides: TGTGCCAGCAGTTTGGGGATTCGCGGGGCCCCAGATACGCAGTATTTT.